This T cell receptor (beta chain) is from a study of T cell responses to AZD1222 COVID-19 vaccine. Only in-frame clones appear in the TCRdb table, and some are missing; sequencing was by immunoSEQ multiplex PCR. The sample gives 80,000 or so clones, more than 90% of which show up once; over 4.5% is in the top ten. Sequenced here: peripheral blood, sampled on day 0 of AZD1222 vaccination. The TCR was taken from an adult in good health.

CDR3 sequence: CASSLFSPDRGDGYTF. The CDR3 coding sequence is TGTGCCAGCAGCTTATTCTCTCCGGACAGGGGTGATGGCTACACCTTC. The V gene is TRBV7-9, the J gene TRBJ1-2; 9 nucleotides line up with TRBD1. Per the germline V gene, CDR1 is SEHNR and CDR2 is FQNEAQ (reference sequence). Trimming cost V 2 bases and J 6 bases; bases outside gene matches: 10. The CDR3 loop spans 16 amino acids.